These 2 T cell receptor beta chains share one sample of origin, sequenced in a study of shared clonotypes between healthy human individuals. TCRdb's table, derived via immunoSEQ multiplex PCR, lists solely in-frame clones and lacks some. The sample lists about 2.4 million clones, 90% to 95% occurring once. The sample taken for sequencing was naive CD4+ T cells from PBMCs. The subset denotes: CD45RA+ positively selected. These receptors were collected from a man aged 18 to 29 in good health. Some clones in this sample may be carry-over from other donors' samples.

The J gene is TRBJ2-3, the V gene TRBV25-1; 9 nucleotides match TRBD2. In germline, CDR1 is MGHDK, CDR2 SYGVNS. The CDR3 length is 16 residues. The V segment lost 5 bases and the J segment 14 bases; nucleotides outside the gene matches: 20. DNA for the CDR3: TGTGCCAGCAGTCCCCTCGGCGGGAGGGCCGACGATGTACCGTATTTT. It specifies CASSPLGGRADDVPYF.

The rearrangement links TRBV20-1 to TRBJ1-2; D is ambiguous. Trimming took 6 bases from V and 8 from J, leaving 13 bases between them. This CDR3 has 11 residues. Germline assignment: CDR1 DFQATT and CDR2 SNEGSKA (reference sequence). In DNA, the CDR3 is TGCAGTGCCGAAGTGGCTGGGGGCTACACCTTC. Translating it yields CSAEVAGGYTF.